This T cell receptor beta chain was observed in a study of blood T cell repertoires in COVID-19. About the research overall: T cells, B-cell-depleted T cells, or PBMCs provided the cDNA or gDNA that served as material.

A single count supports this clone. Methods used by the authors: Quantification of nucleated cells was approximated via reference gene primer amplification. Here immunoSEQ multiplex PCR was the method, and the copy in TCRdb shows in-frame clones only, minus some. V and J calls and clone size follow that table, whereas D and trimming were derived from the DNA. The table records around 170,000 clones, 80% to 90% of them present only once. The sequence was obtained from a man between 18 and 29 years old who had recovered from COVID-19. Sequenced sample: peripheral blood.

CDR3 sequence: CATSRESGTSNPDEQYF. In DNA, the CDR3 is TGTGCCACCAGCAGAGAGTCCGGTACTAGCAATCCGGACGAGCAGTACTTC. The J gene is TRBJ2-7, the V gene TRBV15; D is possibly TRBD2 (6 bases). The CDR3 is 17 residues long. V gave up 0 bases and J gave up 5 bases, with 20 bases separating them. Germline assignment: CDR1 LNHNV and CDR2 YYDKDF (reference sequence).